The 15 T cell receptor beta chains below were found in one sample sequenced in a study of cytomegalovirus exposure and HLA in healthy donors. PCR amplification relied on 60 Vbeta primers (plus 13 Jbeta primers). This table comes from immunoSEQ multiplex PCR, and its TCRdb copy is limited to in-frame clones, with some not included. This table has about 150,000 clones, roughly four fifths appearing once. The sequenced sample was PBMCs. Receptor source: a man in his late teens or twenties in good health and CMV-seronegative.

The gene calls are TRBV19 and TRBJ1-2, with TRBD1 identical over 7 bases. The CDR3 loop spans 13 amino acids. CDR1 LNHDA and CDR2 SQIVND come from the germline V gene (reference sequence). V trimming: 6 bases; J trimming: 4 bases; junction bases outside the gene matches: 5. The CDR3 protein is CASRDRESYGYTF. The CDR3 DNA reads TGTGCCAGTAGAGACAGGGAAAGCTATGGCTACACCTTC.

This chain connects TRBV5-1 to TRBJ2-7; the D gene is possibly TRBD1 (7 bases). The V gene lost 5 bases and the J gene lost 6 bases, with 12 bases spanning the gap. Per the germline V gene, CDR1 is SGHRS and CDR2 is YFSETQ. This CDR3 has 12 amino acids. CDR3 in amino acids: CASRRDRIEQYF. The CDR3 nucleotides read TGCGCCAGCAGGCGGGACAGAATCGAGCAGTACTTC.

The V and J genes are TRBV6-1 and TRBJ2-3; 10 bases map to TRBD2. There are 14 residues in the CDR3. Per germline, CDR1 MNHNS and CDR2 SASEGT. V lost 4 bases to trimming and J lost 4 bases; unmatched junction nucleotides: 2. The CDR3 DNA sequence: TGTGCCAGCAGTGGGACTAGCGGTGCAGATACGCAGTATTTT. Amino acid sequence: CASSGTSGADTQYF.

This clone was recorded a few times. The V call is TRBV6-9, the J call TRBJ2-7, with 8 bases lining up with TRBD2. The germline CDR1 and CDR2 sequences are MNHGY and SVAAGI. V lost 9 bases, J lost 7 bases, and 14 bases stayed unmatched. The CDR3 totals 14 residues. CDR3 nucleotide sequence: TGTGCCAGACTCCCTCCGGGGGGGCCGTGGGAGCAGTACTTC. Protein: CARLPPGGPWEQYF.

The chain joins TRBV27 to TRBJ1-1; TRBD1 is a possible D gene (5 bases). The V end lost 2 bases, the J end lost 7 bases, and 14 bases lay between the germline ends. CDR1 MNHEY and CDR2 SMNVEV come from the germline V gene (reference sequence). The CDR3 contains 14 residues. The CDR3 here is CASSLTGVANEAFF. CDR3 nucleotides: TGTGCCAGCAGTTTAACGGGGGTGGCGAATGAAGCTTTCTTT.

The chain carries TRBV20-1 and TRBJ2-3; D gene unclear. Germline CDR1 reads DFQATT; CDR2 reads SNEGSKA (reference sequence). The CDR3 totals 11 residues. The chain's CDR3 is CSDTGTDTQYF. DNA of the CDR3: TGCAGCGATACAGGCACAGATACGCAGTATTTT.

A single count supports this clone. This chain joins TRBV5-1 and TRBJ2-5; D might be TRBD2 (5 bases). The CDR3 contains 15 residues. The germline V gene encodes CDR1 SGHRS and CDR2 YFSETQ. V was pared by 0 bases and J by 1 base, with 10 bases between. The CDR3 DNA sequence: TGCGCCAGCAGCTTGGATGATGGGAGCCAAGAGACCCAGTACTTC. It is translated as CASSLDDGSQETQYF.

Written as DNA, the CDR3 is TGTGCCAGCAGCAAACCGGACAGGGGAAATCAGCCCCAGCATTTT. Residues: CASSKPDRGNQPQHF. The V gene is TRBV7-8, the J gene TRBJ1-5; 9 bases match TRBD1. The CDR3 contains 15 residues. J was trimmed by 4 bases and V by 5 bases; bases with no gene match: 6. The germline V gene encodes CDR1 SGHVS and CDR2 FQNEAQ.

The chain couples TRBV27 to TRBJ1-1, with D hard to call. The CDR3 spans 15 residues. Germline CDR1 and CDR2: MNHEY and SMNVEV (reference sequence). V was clipped by 5 bases and J by 0 bases, with 13 bases between them. CDR3 bases: TGTGCCAGCAGTGACCGGAGCATTATGAACACTGAAGCTTTCTTT. This codes for CASSDRSIMNTEAFF.

The chain has TRBV4-1 and TRBJ2-2; 7 nucleotides line up with TRBD1. Germline loops: CDR1 MGHRA, CDR2 YSYEKL. V lost 0 bases to trimming and J lost 0 bases; unmatched junction nucleotides: 4. This CDR3 contains 17 residues. The CDR3 region is CASSQEKGTANTGELFF. The CDR3 DNA reads as TGCGCCAGCAGCCAAGAAAAAGGGACAGCGAACACCGGGGAGCTGTTTTTT.

V and J are TRBV28 and TRBJ1-1, with TRBD1 identical over 7 bases. Germline CDR1 MDHEN, CDR2 SYDVKM. J gave up 8 bases and V 8 bases, and 5 bases lay outside the gene matches. The CDR3 sequence is 11 residues long. The CDR3 region is CASEGQSEAFF. Written as DNA, the CDR3 is TGTGCCAGCGAGGGACAGAGCGAAGCTTTCTTT.

This chain uses TRBV5-1 with TRBJ1-1; 8 nucleotides line up with TRBD1. The germline V gene encodes CDR1 SGHRS and CDR2 YFSETQ. This CDR3 spans 13 amino acids. With V trimmed by 3 bases and J by 5 bases, 3 bases remained unmatched. CDR3 loop: CASSWTGSTEAFF. The CDR3 DNA reads TGCGCCAGCAGCTGGACAGGGAGTACTGAAGCTTTCTTT.

The chain carries TRBV7-9 and TRBJ1-1; D is ambiguous. This CDR3 has 12 amino acids. With 5 bases removed from V and 8 bases from J, the gap between germline ends came to 12 bases. Germline-derived CDR1 and CDR2 are SEHNR and FQNEAQ (reference sequence). CDR3 in amino acids: CASSRGRAEAFF. The CDR3 nucleotides are TGTGCCAGCAGCCGAGGCAGAGCCGAAGCTTTCTTT.

This sequence joins TRBV6-5 and TRBJ2-7; TRBD2 is a possible D gene (5 bases). The V gene's germline CDR1 is MNHEY and CDR2 SVGAGI. With 8 bases removed from V and 3 bases from J, the gap between germline ends came to 17 bases. This CDR3 comprises 14 residues. CDR3 DNA: TGTGCCAGCCGTTTTCACGGGAACGACTACGAGCAGTACTTC. It encodes CASRFHGNDYEQYF.

The chain combines TRBV7-9 with TRBJ1-4, with TRBD1 matching over 7 bases. The CDR3 length is 12 residues. Germline assignment: CDR1 SEHNR and CDR2 FQNEAQ (reference sequence). The V segment lost 10 bases and the J segment 5 bases; nucleotides outside the gene matches: 4. CDR3 DNA sequence: TGTGCCACCCAGGGGGGAAATGAAAAACTGTTTTTT. Amino acid sequence: CATQGGNEKLFF. The full variable domain, completed using reference TRBV7-9 and TRBJ1-4, is DTGVSQNPRHKITKRGQNVTFRCDPISEHNRLYWYRQTLGQGPEFLTYFQNEAQLEKSRLLSDRFSAERPKGSFSTLEIQRTEQGDSAMYLCATQGGNEKLFFGSGTQLSVL.